Listed below are T cell receptor beta chains from one sample, sequenced in a study of T cell repertoires in cytomegalovirus infection. One entry per CDR3 protein results from TCRdb running MiXCR on the reads. The table has about 260,000 distinct CDR3 sequences, roughly an eighth seen once. Sequencing used PBMCs. The receptors were gathered from a human donor in good health (CMV status not recorded). Some clones in this sample may be carry-over from other donors' samples. Each CDR3 is given with its conserved first and last residue. D genes are given only for firm matches. Where a row states a size, it is once, few, many or the class of an expanded clone; other rows omit it.

d_gene	v_gene	j_gene	abundance	CDR3aa	CDR3nt
NA	TRBV2	TRBJ1-1	NA	CASSVPGGGHTEAFF	TGTGCCAGCAGTGTTCCCGGGGGCGGTCACACTGAAGCTTTCTTT
NA	TRBV4-2	TRBJ2-1	many	CASSQDLEQFF	TGTGCCAGCAGCCAAGATCTGGAGCAGTTCTTC
TRBD2	TRBV28	TRBJ2-1	NA	CASSSGLARNEQFF	TGTGCCAGCAGTTCGGGACTAGCGAGAAATGAGCAGTTCTTC
NA	TRBV5-1	TRBJ1-5	NA	CASSLGTEQPQHF	TGCGCCAGCAGCTTGGGTACGGAACAGCCCCAGCATTTT
NA	TRBV7-2	TRBJ1-2	many	CASSPSGGLNYGYTF	TGTGCCAGCAGCCCCTCGGGGGGGCTGAACTATGGCTACACCTTC
NA	TRBV7-2	TRBJ1-6	many	CASSLRLHSYNSPLHF	TGTGCCAGCAGCTTACGCTTGCACAGTTATAATTCACCCCTCCACTTT
NA	TRBV7-2	TRBJ2-7	many	CASSFNRAGEQYF	TGTGCCAGCAGCTTTAACAGAGCGGGCGAGCAGTACTTC
NA	TRBV2	TRBJ1-2	few	CASRKSGMRGYTF	TGTGCCAGCAGGAAATCTGGGATGAGAGGCTACACCTTC
NA	TRBV7-9	TRBJ2-1	many	CASSLATGTGFHNEQFF	TGTGCCAGCAGCTTAGCGACGGGAACGGGGTTTCACAATGAGCAGTTCTTC
NA	TRBV7-9	TRBJ1-5	few	CASSVAGQPQHF	TGTGCCAGCAGCGTAGCAGGGCAGCCCCAGCATTTT
TRBD1	TRBV5-4	TRBJ1-2	few	CASSLRTGAIQYGYTF	TGTGCCAGCAGCTTGCGGACAGGGGCGATCCAATATGGCTACACCTTC
NA	TRBV28	TRBJ1-5	NA	CASRLQGPNQPQHF	TGTGCCAGCAGACTACAGGGACCCAATCAGCCCCAGCATTTT
TRBD1	TRBV20-1	TRBJ2-3	few	CSARHYRGLGTDTQYF	TGCAGTGCTCGCCACTACAGGGGGCTGGGAACAGATACGCAGTATTTT
NA	TRBV27	TRBJ2-7	few	CASAWGVAYEQYF	TGTGCCAGCGCCTGGGGAGTAGCCTACGAGCAGTACTTC
NA	TRBV12-3/TRBV12-4	TRBJ2-5	NA	CASSQYGGSGQTQYF	TGTGCCAGCAGCCAGTATGGGGGGAGCGGACAGACCCAGTACTTC
NA	TRBV7-3	TRBJ2-2	many	CASSFQINTGELFF	TGTGCCAGCAGCTTCCAGATTAACACCGGGGAGCTGTTTTTT
TRBD1	TRBV27	TRBJ2-2	few	CATGRDRGTGELFF	TGTGCCACCGGCAGGGACAGGGGAACCGGGGAGCTGTTTTTT
TRBD2	TRBV29-1	TRBJ2-1	few	CSVEDRGTSVMNEQFF	TGCAGCGTTGAAGATAGAGGGACTAGTGTTATGAATGAGCAGTTCTTC
NA	TRBV4-1	TRBJ2-6	few	CASSQDLQFNVLTF	TGCGCCAGCAGCCAAGATCTTCAGTTCAACGTCCTGACTTTC
TRBD2	TRBV3-1	TRBJ2-1	few	CASSQLDSGGIYNEQFF	TGTGCCAGCAGCCAACTTGACAGCGGGGGGATATACAATGAGCAGTTCTTC
NA	TRBV7-8	TRBJ2-1	many	CASSDGVSGEQFF	TGTGCCAGCAGCGACGGAGTATCGGGTGAGCAGTTCTTC
NA	TRBV4-2	TRBJ1-1	NA	CASSHSRQSAEAFF	TGTGCCAGCAGCCACAGCAGACAGTCCGCTGAAGCTTTCTTT
TRBD1	TRBV29-1	TRBJ1-1	NA	CRAGGTEAFF	TGCAGGGCAGGGGGCACTGAAGCTTTCTTT
NA	TRBV7-2	TRBJ2-1	NA	CASSLAGWDEQFF	TGTGCCAGCAGCTTAGCGGGGTGGGATGAGCAGTTCTTC
NA	TRBV12-3/TRBV12-4	TRBJ2-5	many	CASSLSNQETQYF	TGTGCCAGCAGTTTGAGTAATCAAGAGACCCAGTACTTC
TRBD1	TRBV19	TRBJ1-5	NA	CASEGQGNSQPQHF	TGTGCCAGTGAGGGACAGGGCAACAGTCAGCCCCAGCATTTT
NA	TRBV6-2/TRBV6-3	TRBJ2-1	few	CASSYPPSDEQFF	TGTGCCAGCAGTTACCCACCCAGTGATGAGCAGTTCTTC
NA	TRBV10-3	TRBJ2-5	few	CAIKNPEETQYF	TGTGCCATCAAGAACCCGGAAGAGACCCAGTACTTC
NA	TRBV19	TRBJ2-7	NA	CASSPPGRGRDEQYF	TGTGCCAGTAGTCCCCCCGGACGCGGCCGGGACGAGCAGTACTTC
TRBD1	TRBV5-5	TRBJ2-1	few	CASSLWDRVIAGTDEQFF	TGTGCCAGCAGCTTGTGGGACAGGGTGATCGCGGGAACGGATGAGCAGTTCTTC
TRBD1	TRBV7-2	TRBJ1-2	many	CASSPTSDRGQYGYTF	TGTGCCAGCAGCCCCACTTCGGACAGGGGGCAATATGGCTACACCTTC
NA	TRBV7-2	TRBJ1-4	many	CASSLQGGANEKLFF	TGTGCCAGCAGCTTACAAGGGGGGGCTAATGAAAAACTGTTTTTT
TRBD2	TRBV7-2	TRBJ2-3	many	CANSGGRGDTQYF	TGTGCCAATTCGGGAGGGAGGGGAGATACGCAGTATTTT
NA	TRBV7-2	TRBJ2-3	NA	CASSLVSASTDTQYF	TGTGCCAGCAGCTTAGTATCAGCTAGCACAGATACGCAGTATTTT
NA	TRBV7-2	TRBJ1-3	many	CASSEDFHSGNTIYF	TGTGCCAGCAGCGAAGACTTCCACTCTGGAAACACCATATATTTT
TRBD2	TRBV12-3/TRBV12-4	TRBJ2-4	many	CASSPLSGTINIQYF	TGTGCCAGCAGCCCCTTGAGCGGGACCATAAACATTCAGTACTTC
TRBD2	TRBV14	TRBJ2-1	many	CASSQEGSQRERSNEQFF	TGTGCCAGCAGCCAAGAGGGAAGCCAGCGGGAGAGGAGCAATGAGCAGTTCTTC
NA	TRBV29-1	TRBJ1-4	NA	CSVEDGTGREKLFF	TGCAGCGTTGAAGATGGGACGGGACGGGAAAAACTGTTTTTT